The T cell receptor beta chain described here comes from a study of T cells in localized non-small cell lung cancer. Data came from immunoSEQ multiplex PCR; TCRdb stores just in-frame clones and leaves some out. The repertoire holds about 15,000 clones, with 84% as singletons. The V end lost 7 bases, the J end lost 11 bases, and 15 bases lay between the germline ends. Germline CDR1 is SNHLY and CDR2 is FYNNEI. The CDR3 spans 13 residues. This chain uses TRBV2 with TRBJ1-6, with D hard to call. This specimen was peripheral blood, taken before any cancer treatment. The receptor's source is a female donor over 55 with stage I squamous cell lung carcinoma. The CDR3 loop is CASTREGMPPLHF. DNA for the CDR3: TGTGCCAGCACCCGGGAGGGCATGCCACCCCTCCACTTT. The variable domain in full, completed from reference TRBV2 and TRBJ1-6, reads EPEVTQTPSHQVTQMGQEVILRCVPISNHLYFYWYRQILGQKVEFLVSFYNNEISEKSEIFDDQFSVERPDGSNFTLKIRSTKLEDSAMYFCASTREGMPPLHFGNGTRLTVT.